The following is a TCR beta chain sequence with its context. Its specificity is not known. The data derive from a study of OX40 agonist ivuxolimab in advanced cancers. The repertoire was sequenced with immunoSEQ multiplex PCR; TCRdb's copy has only in-frame clones and lacks some. The table shows tens of thousands of clones, with roughly 84% occurring only once. The length of the CDR3 is 14 residues. V shed 3 bases and J 8 bases; nucleotides not matched to a gene: 9. CDR1 and CDR2 (germline): GTSNPN, SVGIG (reference sequence). The study's findings and limits: Some nonresponders also had low normalized T-cell clonal expansion.

The sequenced sample was CD4+ or CD8+ T cells sorted from blood, obtained in a trial of the OX40 agonist ivuxolimab. This sequence was found in an adult with an advanced solid tumor such as melanoma, head and neck, liver or kidney cancer. This chain connects TRBV30 to TRBJ2-5; 10 bases map to TRBD2. CDR3 DNA sequence: TGTGCCTGGAGCGCAGGAGCGGGGGGGGGAACCCAGTACTTC. Translated, it gives CAWSAGAGGGTQYF.